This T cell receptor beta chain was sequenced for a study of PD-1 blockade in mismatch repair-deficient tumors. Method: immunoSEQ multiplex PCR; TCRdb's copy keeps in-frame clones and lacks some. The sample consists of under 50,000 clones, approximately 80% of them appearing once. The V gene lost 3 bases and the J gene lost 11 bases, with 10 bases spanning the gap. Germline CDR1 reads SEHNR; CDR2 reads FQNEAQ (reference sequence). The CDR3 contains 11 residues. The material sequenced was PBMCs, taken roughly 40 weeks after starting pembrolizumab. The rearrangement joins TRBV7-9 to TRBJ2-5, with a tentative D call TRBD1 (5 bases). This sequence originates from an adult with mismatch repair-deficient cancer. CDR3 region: CASSLFGQQYF. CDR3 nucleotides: TGTGCCAGCAGCTTGTTCGGACAACAGTACTTC.